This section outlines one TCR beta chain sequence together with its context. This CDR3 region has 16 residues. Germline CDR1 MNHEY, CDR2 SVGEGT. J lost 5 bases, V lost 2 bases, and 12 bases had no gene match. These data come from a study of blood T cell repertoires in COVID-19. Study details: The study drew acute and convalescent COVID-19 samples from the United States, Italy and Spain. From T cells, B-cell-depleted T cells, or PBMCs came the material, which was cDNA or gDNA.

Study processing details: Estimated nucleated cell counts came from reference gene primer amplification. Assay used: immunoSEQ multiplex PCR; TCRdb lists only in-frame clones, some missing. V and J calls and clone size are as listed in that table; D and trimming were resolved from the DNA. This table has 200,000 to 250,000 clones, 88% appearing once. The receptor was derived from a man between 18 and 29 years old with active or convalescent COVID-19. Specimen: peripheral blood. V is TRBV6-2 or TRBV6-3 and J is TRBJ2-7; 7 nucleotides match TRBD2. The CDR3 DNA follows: TGTGCCAGCAGTTACGTGCGGCGGGAGCTCACCCACGAGCAGTACTTC. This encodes CASSYVRRELTHEQYF.